This T cell receptor (beta chain) was documented in a study of cytomegalovirus exposure and HLA in healthy donors listed by TCRdb under 2017. Describing the broader study: An earlier analysis of several hundred of the donors reported approximately 290 Gb of sequence data and 120 million or so unique TCR beta sequences from about 200 million T cells. Approximately 300 gigabases of sequencing data and roughly 80 million unique TCR sequences made up an early release that covered around 640 HLA-typed donors. Among the 398 genotyped donors, approximately 81% belonged to the genetic ancestry cluster associated with self-reported Caucasian donors. The aim of the study was to test whether cataloging public T cell receptors could identify signatures of past pathogen exposure. The study used immunosequencing to profile the T cell repertoires of 666 subjects and linked those repertoires to cytomegalovirus serostatus. A separate validation cohort of over a hundred different subjects was used in addition to the approximately 640-subject first cohort. To predict cytomegalovirus infection status, the study combined high-throughput TCR immunosequencing, statistical association of individual TCRs with disease status, and machine learning. In a later analysis, previously published TCR beta repertoires from fewer than 750 donors were re-analyzed and high-resolution HLA genotyping was added so that TCR occurrence patterns could be studied. In the later analysis, no new phenotypic data were used to find candidate immune exposures; instead, reliance was placed on TCR beta sequences and their occurrence across donors. An earlier analysis of nearly 600 of the donors applied high-throughput TCR beta sequencing to assess whether each TCR beta V gene segment acted as functional or pseudogenic. Donor age, sex, ethnicity and CMV serostatus were compiled together with the repertoire data. A later genetic analysis took genome-wide SNP genotypes for about 65% of the 666 donors and used that subset as a discovery cohort. All discovery cohort repertoires had been generated on a single sequencing platform. Class I and class II HLA loci were covered by the typing at four-digit resolution. Typing coverage varied by locus: 629-630 donors for A, B, C, DRB1 and DQB1; roughly 520 for DQA1; around 570 for DPA1; roughly 450 for DPB1. Because of strong linkage in the cohort, roughly five DR-DQ haplotypes were treated as single units for association and clustering. Among some 400 genotyped donors of the cohort, an average of around 240,000 unique TCR beta nucleotide sequences was sequenced per donor, of which 15% to 20% were non-productive. Summary of the overall study and its limitations: Because the 87-base-pair reads could not distinguish some IMGT-functional V segments, including TRBV6-2 and TRBV6-3, those segments were excluded. A further reported finding was that TCR beta sequences accurately predicted the HLA-A and HLA-B alleles for most subjects in the first cohort. Compared with the approximately 700-donor mean, donors in an Asian-associated ancestry cluster had fewer N-insertions in productive TCRs, according to a later genetic analysis. A few of the identified cytomegalovirus-associated TCR beta chains were confirmed in vitro to be specific for cytomegalovirus antigens. A later genetic analysis associated a missense DCLRE1C variant with V-gene and J-gene trimming of TCR beta chains, and an independent cohort replicated the association. Most CMV-associated TCR beta chains appeared to be HLA-restricted in a later analysis, and the HLA associations seemed to be driven largely by CMV exposure. In an earlier analysis of more than 500 of the donors, most TCR beta V segments appeared in productive rearrangements about 87% or about 30% of the time, broadly matching IMGT annotations. Only TCR beta chains were sequenced in this cohort, and the absence of alpha or paired-chain data limited detectable features. In a later analysis, TCR association rates were found to vary across HLA loci, with the most associated TCRs seen for DRB1 alleles and the fewest for HLA-C alleles. In a later analysis, HLA-associated TCR beta chains showed more clonal expansion and lower generation probabilities than non-associated chains that were equally common. When HLA alleles, especially DR and DQ, strongly co-occurred, attributing TCR associations to individual alleles was difficult. The authors suggested that the approach could potentially be extended to other disease states and immunological phenotypes. Immune exposure information for the cohort was limited to CMV serostatus. Linkage disequilibrium might explain the correlated functional status among segregating V segments, but an unknown experimental factor could not be excluded. A group of highly shared sequence variants was considered likely to be a technical artifact of the sequencing pipeline. Sequencing depth was assumed to be roughly uniform across donors in the presence/absence analyses, though that assumption may not hold. In a later analysis, 16,951 TCR beta sequences were associated with specific HLA alleles at a false discovery rate of 0.05. In both the original and validation cohorts, the classifier was reported to diagnose cytomegalovirus status with high specificity and sensitivity. The study gave a list of about 150 TCR beta chains associated with cytomegalovirus. While some public TCRs were present in many individuals, most TCR sequences turned up only very rarely across donors. A later analysis reported that several top co-occurrence clusters appeared linked to parvovirus B19, influenza, CMV and Epstein-Barr virus. About 17 rarely observed V segments, including chromosome 9 orphons, were excluded from the earlier analysis of almost 600 of the donors because counts were too low. Because some donors lacked HLA typing at each locus, the association tests relied only on the typed subset.

As encoded in the germline V gene, CDR1 is KGHSY while CDR2 is FQNENV. V is pruned by 4 bases and J by 0 bases, leaving 15 bases of the junction without a gene match. The CDR3 holds 19 amino acids from the cysteine to the phenylalanine. Only CDR3 DNA is held: 57 bases, read in frame from base 1. The cohort comprised 710 or so healthy bone marrow donors. Cohort members were all nominally healthy when sampled, although unrecorded immune exposures were likely present. The donor was CMV seropositive and was included in the group of approximately 300 seropositive cohort members. A peripheral blood sample was provided by each donor, and peripheral blood mononuclear cells were used for TCR beta sequencing. Genomic DNA was extracted from the blood cell samples with the Qiagen DNeasy Blood Extraction Kit. The protocol used for the library was the immunoSEQ multiplex PCR assay. The multiplex PCR relied on a mix of 60 forward primers for TCR Vbeta segments and 13 reverse primers for TCR Jbeta segments. The CDR3 region of rearranged TCR beta genes was amplified from genomic DNA by a multiplex PCR assay. On the Illumina HiSeq System, the amplified TCR beta libraries were sequenced as 87-base-pair reads. In the paper's pipeline: Across the 500 to 750 repertoires, a later analysis counted roughly 84 million unique TCR beta chains, roughly 11 million of which were shared by at least two donors. Raw reads were error-corrected and collapsed into unique sequences by a nearest-neighbor algorithm in which closely related sequences were merged to remove PCR and sequencing errors. V, D and J gene segments were assigned by aligning CDR3 sequences to IMGT reference sequences. For a sequence to be retained, a match of at least six nucleotides was required to both a V gene segment and a J gene segment. A rearrangement counted as productive if the CDR3 had no stop codons and remained in frame with V and J, and every other rearrangement counted as non-productive. CDR3 was defined according to IMGT convention as the region running from the second conserved V-encoded cysteine to the conserved J-encoded phenylalanine. The earlier analysis of fewer than 750 of the donors excluded sequences that lacked an unambiguous match to a single V gene segment. An earlier analysis of just under 600 of the donors called V segments functional above 56.7% productive rearrangements and segregating when the between-donor standard deviation exceeded 5%. A statistical classification framework was built to diagnose cytomegalovirus status from the catalog of TCR beta chain sequences. In a later analysis, V and J genes were assigned by comparing TCR nucleotide sequences against IMGT/GENE-DB human TR gene sequences. In a later analysis, CDR3 sequences and most-parsimonious VDJ recombination scenarios were assigned using the TCRdist pipeline. A later analysis defined each TCR beta chain by its CDR3 amino acid sequence plus V-gene family, and excluded reads lacking a unique V-gene family. In a later analysis, 500 to 700 highly shared, low-generation-probability nucleotide sequences were removed to address suspected cross-contamination and a sequencing artifact. In a later analysis, a clonal expansion index for each public chain was calculated from normalized within-repertoire ranks of inferred template counts. In a later analysis, generation probabilities were computed with a VDJ recombination model fitted to out-of-frame rearrangements, and the resulting probabilities were checked against IGoR. In a later analysis, TCR-TCR, TCR-HLA and TCR-CMV co-occurrence was scored with hypergeometric tests, and a repertoire-size bias correction was applied to TCR pairs. In a later analysis, false discovery rates were estimated by permuting HLA or CMV assignments 20 times. In a later analysis, co-occurring TCRs were grouped using DBSCAN, with TCRdist sequence similarity added in when clustering inside HLA-allele-positive subsets. Co-occurrence clustering excluded repertoires with fewer than 30,000 or more than 120,000 public chains, plus five with anomalous nucleotide sharing. The table comes from immuneACCESS by way of TCRdb, which keeps in-frame sequences with V and J called. Part of the clones is missing from these tables; in studies checked, under half for an unresolved V gene and the rest for unknown reasons. V and J calls and clone size are copied from that table; D and trimming were computed from the DNA. This sample holds more than 150,000 clones; roughly 80% were observed only once. Together, the top ten hold roughly 8.2% of the sample.

Worth noting for this clone: Its antigen is currently not known. Qualities for individual bases were not recorded, and no much larger clone is one base off.

The sample consisted of PBMCs. The rearrangement combines TRBV16 with TRBJ2-1, and TRBD2 matches 7 of the central bases. This sequence originates from a woman aged 40 to 50 in good health and CMV-seropositive. DNA sequence: TGTGCCAGCAGCCGTCAAAGCCCGGGCGGGGGTAGCTCCTACAATGAGCAGTTCTTC. This encodes CASSRQSPGGGSSYNEQFF.